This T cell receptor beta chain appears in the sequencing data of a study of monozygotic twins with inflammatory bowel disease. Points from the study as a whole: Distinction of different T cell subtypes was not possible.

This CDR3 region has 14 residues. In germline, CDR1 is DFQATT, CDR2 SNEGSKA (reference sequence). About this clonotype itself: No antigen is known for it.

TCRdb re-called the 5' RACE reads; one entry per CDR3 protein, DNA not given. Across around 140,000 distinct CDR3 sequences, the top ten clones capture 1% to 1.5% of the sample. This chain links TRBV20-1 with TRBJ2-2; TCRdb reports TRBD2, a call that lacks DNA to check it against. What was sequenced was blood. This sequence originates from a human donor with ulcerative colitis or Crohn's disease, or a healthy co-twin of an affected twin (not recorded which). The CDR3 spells CSASGRARTGELFF.